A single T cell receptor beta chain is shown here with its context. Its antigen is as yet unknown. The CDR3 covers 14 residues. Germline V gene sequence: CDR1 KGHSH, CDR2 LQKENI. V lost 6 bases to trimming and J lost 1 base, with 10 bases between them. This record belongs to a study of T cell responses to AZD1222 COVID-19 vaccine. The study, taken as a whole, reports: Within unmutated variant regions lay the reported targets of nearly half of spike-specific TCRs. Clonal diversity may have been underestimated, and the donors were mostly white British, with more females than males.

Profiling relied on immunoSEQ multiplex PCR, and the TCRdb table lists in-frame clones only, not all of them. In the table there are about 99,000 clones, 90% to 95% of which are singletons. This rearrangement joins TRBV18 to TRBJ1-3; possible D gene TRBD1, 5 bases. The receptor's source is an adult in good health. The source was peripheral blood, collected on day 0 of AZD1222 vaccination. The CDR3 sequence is CASSVTESGNTIYF. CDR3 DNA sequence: TGTGCCAGCTCCGTGACAGAATCTGGAAACACCATATATTTT. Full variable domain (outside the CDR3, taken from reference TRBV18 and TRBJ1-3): NAGVMQNPRHLVRRRGQEARLRCSPMKGHSHVYWYRQLPEEGLKFMVYLQKENIIDESGMPKERFSAEFPKEGPSILRIQQVVRGDSAAYFCASSVTESGNTIYFGEGSWLTVV.